This record looks at one TCR beta chain sequence and its context. Its matching antigen is unknown. This sample is part of a study of type 1 and type 2 diabetes patients. The V gene's germline CDR1 is SQVTM and CDR2 ANQGSEA. This CDR3 has 13 amino acids. PCR was run on genomic DNA. The TCR beta CDR3 region was amplified using 30 forward and 13 reverse primers. MiXCR was run by TCRdb on the multiplex PCR reads, yielding one entry per CDR3 protein. Counted here are 250,000 or so distinct CDR3 sequences, more than 40% occurring once; the ten biggest clones make up roughly an eighth. Study conclusions and caveats: Groups were not age- or gender-matched, which may bias interpretation.

The chain carries TRBV29-1 and TRBJ2-7; D is unresolved. The J call may be faulty, since TRBJ2-5 better matches the DNA end. Material: peripheral blood mononuclear cells (PBMCs). The clonotype originates from a man aged 18 to 30 with type 2 diabetes. CDR3 loop: CSVEFLRRETQYF. As DNA, the CDR3 is TGCAGCGTTGAATTTTTACGGCGGGAGACCCAGTACTTC.